This entry is about one T cell receptor beta chain. Its specificity is unknown. V was trimmed by 5 bases and J by 7 bases, leaving 8 bases between them. There are 12 residues in the CDR3. Germline CDR1 SEHNR, CDR2 FQNEAQ (reference sequence). These data are taken from a study of Tregs in tolerant kidney transplant recipients. Study observations and caveats: Few patients were studied, so findings need validation in larger groups. Biological reproducibility was not directly addressed, but technical replication error appeared minimal.

TCRdb keeps only in-frame clones here, not all; method: immunoSEQ multiplex PCR. The table has hundreds of thousands of clones, about 86% seen once. Unstimulated Tregs (CD4+CD25+CD127-) and CD4+CD25- non-Tregs were sorted from PBMCs. The sequenced sample consisted of CD4+ T cells from blood. The receptor comes from a human donor in good health. The chain recombines TRBV7-9 with TRBJ1-4; D is unresolved. CDR3 protein: CASSTNPEKLFF. CDR3 sequence (DNA): TGTGCCAGCAGCACCAATCCTGAAAAACTGTTTTTT.